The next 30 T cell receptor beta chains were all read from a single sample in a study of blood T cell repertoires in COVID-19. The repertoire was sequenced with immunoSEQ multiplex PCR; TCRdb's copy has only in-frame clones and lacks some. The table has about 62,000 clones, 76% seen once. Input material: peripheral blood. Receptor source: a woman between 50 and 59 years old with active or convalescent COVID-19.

The CDR3 nucleotides read TGTGCCTGGGACAGGGGCTCTGGGGCCAACGTCCTGACTTTC. Its protein product is CAWDRGSGANVLTF. V gene TRBV30 combines with J gene TRBJ2-6, with TRBD1 matching 8 bases. Germline CDR1 GTSNPN, CDR2 SVGIG (reference sequence). This CDR3 contains 14 residues. Trimming removed 5 bases from V and 0 bases from J; junction bases left unmatched: 0.

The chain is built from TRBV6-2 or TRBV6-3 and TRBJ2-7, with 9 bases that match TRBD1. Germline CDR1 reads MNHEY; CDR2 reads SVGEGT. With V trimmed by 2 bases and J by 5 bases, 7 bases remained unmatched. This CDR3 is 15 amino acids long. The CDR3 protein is CASSYPGQGVHEQYF. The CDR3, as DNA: TGTGCCAGCAGTTACCCGGGACAGGGAGTCCACGAGCAGTACTTC.

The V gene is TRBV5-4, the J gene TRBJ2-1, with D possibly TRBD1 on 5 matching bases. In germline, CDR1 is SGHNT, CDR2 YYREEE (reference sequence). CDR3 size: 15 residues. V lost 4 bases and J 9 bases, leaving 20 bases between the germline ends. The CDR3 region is CASSPSGAKVGEQFF. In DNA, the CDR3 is TGTGCCAGCAGCCCGTCTGGGGCTAAAGTGGGTGAGCAGTTCTTC.

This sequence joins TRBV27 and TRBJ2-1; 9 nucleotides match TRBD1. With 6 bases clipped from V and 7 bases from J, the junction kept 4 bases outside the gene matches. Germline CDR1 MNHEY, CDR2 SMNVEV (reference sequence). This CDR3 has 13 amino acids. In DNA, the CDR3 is TGTGCCAGCAGGGGACAGGGTTATAATGAGCAGTTCTTC. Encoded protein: CASRGQGYNEQFF.

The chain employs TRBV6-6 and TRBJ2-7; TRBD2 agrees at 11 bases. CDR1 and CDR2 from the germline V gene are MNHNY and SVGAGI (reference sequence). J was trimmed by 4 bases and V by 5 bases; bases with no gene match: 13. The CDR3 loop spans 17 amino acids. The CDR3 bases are TGTGCCAGCAGTCCCCGGGGTAGCGGGAGGGCCGGGTACGAGCAGTACTTC. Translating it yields CASSPRGSGRAGYEQYF.

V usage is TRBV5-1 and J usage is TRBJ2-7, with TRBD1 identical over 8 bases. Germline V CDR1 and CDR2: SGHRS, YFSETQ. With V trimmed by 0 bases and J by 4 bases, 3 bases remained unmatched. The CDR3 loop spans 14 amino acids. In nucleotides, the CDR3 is TGCGCCAGCAGCTTGGGGGACAGGCCTTACGAGCAGTACTTC. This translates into CASSLGDRPYEQYF.

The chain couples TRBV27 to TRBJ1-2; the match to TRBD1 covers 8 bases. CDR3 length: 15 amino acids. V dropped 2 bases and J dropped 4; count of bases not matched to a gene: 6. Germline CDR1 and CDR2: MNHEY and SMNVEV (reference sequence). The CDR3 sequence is CASSLRGQGIYGYTF. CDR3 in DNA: TGTGCCAGCAGTTTAAGAGGACAGGGCATCTATGGCTACACCTTC.

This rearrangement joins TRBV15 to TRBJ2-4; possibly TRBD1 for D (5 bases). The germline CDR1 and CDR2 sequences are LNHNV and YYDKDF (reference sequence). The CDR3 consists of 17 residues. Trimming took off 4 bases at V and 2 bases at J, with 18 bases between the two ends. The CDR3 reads CATSTLGRGVSKNIQYF. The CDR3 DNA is TGTGCCACCAGCACCCTGGGAAGGGGCGTTTCCAAAAACATTCAGTACTTC.

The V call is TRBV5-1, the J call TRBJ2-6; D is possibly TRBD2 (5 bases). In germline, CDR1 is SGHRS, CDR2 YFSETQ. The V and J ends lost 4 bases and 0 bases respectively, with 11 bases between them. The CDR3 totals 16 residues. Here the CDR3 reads CASSPRGSSGANVLTF. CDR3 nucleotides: TGCGCCAGCAGCCCCCGAGGGAGCTCTGGGGCCAACGTCCTGACTTTC.

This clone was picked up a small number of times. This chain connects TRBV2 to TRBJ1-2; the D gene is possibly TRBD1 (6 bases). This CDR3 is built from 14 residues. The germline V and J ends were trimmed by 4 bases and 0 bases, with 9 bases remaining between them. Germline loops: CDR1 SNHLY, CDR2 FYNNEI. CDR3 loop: CASSGDTSNYGYTF. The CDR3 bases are TGTGCCAGCAGTGGGGACACCTCTAACTATGGCTACACCTTC. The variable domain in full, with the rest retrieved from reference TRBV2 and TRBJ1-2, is EPEVTQTPSHQVTQMGQEVILRCVPISNHLYFYWYRQILGQKVEFLVSFYNNEISEKSEIFDDQFSVERPDGSNFTLKIRSTKLEDSAMYFCASSGDTSNYGYTFGSGTRLTVV.

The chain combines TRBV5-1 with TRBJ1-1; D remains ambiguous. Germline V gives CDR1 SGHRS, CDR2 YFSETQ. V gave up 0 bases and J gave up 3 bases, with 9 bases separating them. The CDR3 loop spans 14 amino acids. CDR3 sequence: CASSLDVADTEAFF. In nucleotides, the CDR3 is TGCGCCAGCAGCTTGGACGTGGCGGACACTGAAGCTTTCTTT.

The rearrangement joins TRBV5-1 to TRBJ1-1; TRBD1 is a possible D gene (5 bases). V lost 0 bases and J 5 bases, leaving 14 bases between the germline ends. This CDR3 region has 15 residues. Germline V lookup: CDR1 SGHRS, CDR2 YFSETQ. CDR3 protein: CASSLGDGGGTEAFF. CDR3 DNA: TGCGCCAGCAGCTTGGGGGATGGGGGAGGGACTGAAGCTTTCTTT.

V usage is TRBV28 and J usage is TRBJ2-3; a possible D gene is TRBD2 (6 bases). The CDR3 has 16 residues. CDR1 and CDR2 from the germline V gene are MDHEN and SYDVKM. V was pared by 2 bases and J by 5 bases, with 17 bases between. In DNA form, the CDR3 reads TGTGCCAGCAGTTTAGACGGGACTCCTGGGGAAGATACGCAGTATTTT. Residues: CASSLDGTPGEDTQYF.

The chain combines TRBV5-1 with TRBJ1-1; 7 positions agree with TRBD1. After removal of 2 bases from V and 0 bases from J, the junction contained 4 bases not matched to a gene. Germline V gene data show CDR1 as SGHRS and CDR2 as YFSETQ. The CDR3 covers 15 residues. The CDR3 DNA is TGCGCCAGCAGCTTCATGACAGGGTTGAACACTGAAGCTTTCTTT. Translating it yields CASSFMTGLNTEAFF.

CDR3 protein: CASSRGPGGAKNSPLHF. In nucleotides, the CDR3 is TGTGCCAGCAGCCGGGGCCCGGGGGGCGCGAAGAATTCACCCCTCCACTTT. V gene TRBV3-1 (or the pseudogene TRBV3-2) combines with J gene TRBJ1-6; D is possibly TRBD1 (6 bases). V lost 4 bases to trimming and J lost 7 bases, with 20 bases between them. Germline CDR1 reads LGHDT; CDR2 reads YNNKEL (reference sequence). This CDR3 has 17 residues.

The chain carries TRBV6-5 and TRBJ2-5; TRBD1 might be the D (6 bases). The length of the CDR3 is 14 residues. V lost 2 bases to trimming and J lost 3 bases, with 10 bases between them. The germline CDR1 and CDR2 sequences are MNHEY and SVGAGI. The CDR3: CASSYGGQKETQYF. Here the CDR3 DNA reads TGTGCCAGCAGTTACGGGGGACAAAAAGAGACCCAGTACTTC.

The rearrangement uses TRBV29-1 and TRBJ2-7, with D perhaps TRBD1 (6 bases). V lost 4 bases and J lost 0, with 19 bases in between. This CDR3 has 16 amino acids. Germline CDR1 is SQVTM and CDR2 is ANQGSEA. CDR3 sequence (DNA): TGCAGCGTTGTGGGGGCGGACTCCCTCTTCTCCTACGAGCAGTACTTC. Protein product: CSVVGADSLFSYEQYF.

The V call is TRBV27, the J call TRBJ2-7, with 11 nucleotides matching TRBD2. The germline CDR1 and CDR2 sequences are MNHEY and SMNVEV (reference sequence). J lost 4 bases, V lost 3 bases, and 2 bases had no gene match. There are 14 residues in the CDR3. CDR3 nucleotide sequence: TGTGCCAGCAGTTTTAGCGGGAGGGTATACGAGCAGTACTTC. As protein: CASSFSGRVYEQYF.

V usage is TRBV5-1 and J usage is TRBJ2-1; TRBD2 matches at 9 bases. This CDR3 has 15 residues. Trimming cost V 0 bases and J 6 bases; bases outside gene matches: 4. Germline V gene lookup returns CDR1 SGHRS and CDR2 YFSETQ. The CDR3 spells CASSLEPSGINEQFF. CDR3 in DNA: TGCGCCAGCAGCTTGGAACCTAGCGGGATCAATGAGCAGTTCTTC.

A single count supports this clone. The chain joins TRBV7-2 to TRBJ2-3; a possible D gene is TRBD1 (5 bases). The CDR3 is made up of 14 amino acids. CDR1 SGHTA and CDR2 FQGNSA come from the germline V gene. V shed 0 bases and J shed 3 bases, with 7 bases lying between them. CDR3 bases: TGTGCCAGCAGCTTAGCGGGGCGGACAGATACGCAGTATTTT. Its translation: CASSLAGRTDTQYF.

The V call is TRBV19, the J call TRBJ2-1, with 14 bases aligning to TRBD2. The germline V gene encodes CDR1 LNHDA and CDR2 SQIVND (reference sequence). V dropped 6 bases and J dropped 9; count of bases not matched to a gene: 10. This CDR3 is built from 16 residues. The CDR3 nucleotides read TGTGCCAGTAGAAAACCGGGACTAGCGGGAGTAGGTGAGCAGTTCTTC. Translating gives CASRKPGLAGVGEQFF.

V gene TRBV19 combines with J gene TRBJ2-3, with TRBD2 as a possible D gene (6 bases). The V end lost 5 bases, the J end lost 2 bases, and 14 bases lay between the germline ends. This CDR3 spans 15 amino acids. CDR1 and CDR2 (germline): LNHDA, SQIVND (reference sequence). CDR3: CASSEGGIITDTQYF. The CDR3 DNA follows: TGTGCCAGTAGTGAAGGAGGGATAATCACAGATACGCAGTATTTT.

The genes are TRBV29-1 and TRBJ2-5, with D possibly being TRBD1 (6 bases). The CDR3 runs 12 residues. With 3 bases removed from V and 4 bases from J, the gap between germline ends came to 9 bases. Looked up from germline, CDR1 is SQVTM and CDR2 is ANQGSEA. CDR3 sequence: CSVEDSGETQYF. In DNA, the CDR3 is TGCAGCGTTGAGGACAGTGGAGAGACCCAGTACTTC. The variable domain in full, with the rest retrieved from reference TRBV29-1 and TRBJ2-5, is SAVISQKPSRDICQRGTSLTIQCQVDSQVTMMFWYRQQPGQSLTLIATANQGSEATYESGFVIDKFPISRPNLTFSTLTVSNMSPEDSSIYLCSVEDSGETQYFGPGTRLLVL.

DNA for the CDR3: TGTGCCAGCAGCATCCGGGACCAAGAGACCCAGTACTTC. It translates to CASSIRDQETQYF. This chain connects TRBV12-3 or TRBV12-4 to TRBJ2-5; D unclear. Trimming took off 6 bases at V and 0 bases at J, with 8 bases between the two ends. The CDR3 is made up of 13 amino acids.

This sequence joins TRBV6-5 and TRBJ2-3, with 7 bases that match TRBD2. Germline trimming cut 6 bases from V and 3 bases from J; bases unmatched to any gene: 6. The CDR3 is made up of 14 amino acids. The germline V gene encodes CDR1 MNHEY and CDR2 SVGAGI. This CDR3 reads CASSRDYRTDTQYF. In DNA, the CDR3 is TGTGCCAGCAGCCGGGACTACCGGACAGATACGCAGTATTTT.

DNA for the CDR3: TGTGCCAGCAGCCCGGAGGCTTACTATGGCTACACCTTC. This translates into CASSPEAYYGYTF. This chain connects TRBV7-2 to TRBJ1-2; D remains unclear. CDR3 size: 13 residues. With 5 bases removed from V and 3 bases from J, the gap between germline ends came to 10 bases. From germline, CDR1 is SGHTA and CDR2 FQGNSA. The full variable domain, in which reference TRBV7-2 and TRBJ1-2 provide the parts outside the CDR3, is GAGVSQSPSNKVTEKGKDVELRCDPISGHTALYWYRQSLGQGLEFLIYFQGNSAPDKSGLPSDRFSAERTGGSVSTLTIQRTQQEDSAVYLCASSPEAYYGYTFGSGTRLTVV.

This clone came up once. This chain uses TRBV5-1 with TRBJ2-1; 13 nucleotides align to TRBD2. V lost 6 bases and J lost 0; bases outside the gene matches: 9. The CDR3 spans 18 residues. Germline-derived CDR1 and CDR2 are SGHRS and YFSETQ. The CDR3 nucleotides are TGCGCCAGCAACTCCGGGACTAGCGGGGTTAGCTCCTACAATGAGCAGTTCTTC. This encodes CASNSGTSGVSSYNEQFF. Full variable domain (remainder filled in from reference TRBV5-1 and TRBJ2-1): KAGVTQTPRYLIKTRGQQVTLSCSPISGHRSVSWYQQTPGQGLQFLFEYFSETQRNKGNFPGRFSGRQFSNSRSEMNVSTLELGDSALYLCASNSGTSGVSSYNEQFFGPGTRLTVL.

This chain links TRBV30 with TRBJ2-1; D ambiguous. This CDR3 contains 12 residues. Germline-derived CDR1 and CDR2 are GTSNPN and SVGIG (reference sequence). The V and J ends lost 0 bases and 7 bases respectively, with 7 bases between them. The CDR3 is CAWSVGVNEQFF. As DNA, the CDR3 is TGTGCCTGGAGTGTGGGCGTGAATGAGCAGTTCTTC.

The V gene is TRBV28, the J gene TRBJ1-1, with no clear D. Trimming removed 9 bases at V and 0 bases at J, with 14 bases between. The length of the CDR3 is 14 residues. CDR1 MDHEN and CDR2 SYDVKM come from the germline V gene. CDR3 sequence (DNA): TGTGCCAGTGGGCCACTTTCTATGAACACTGAAGCTTTCTTT. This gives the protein CASGPLSMNTEAFF.

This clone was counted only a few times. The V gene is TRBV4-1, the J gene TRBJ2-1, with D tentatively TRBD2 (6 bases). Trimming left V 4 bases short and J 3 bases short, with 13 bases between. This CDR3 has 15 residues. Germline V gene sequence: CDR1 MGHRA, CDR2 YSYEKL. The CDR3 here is CASSPQNGGYNEQFF. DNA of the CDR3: TGCGCCAGCAGCCCACAGAACGGGGGCTACAATGAGCAGTTCTTC.